The subject of this entry is one TCR beta chain. The antigen is undetermined. Libraries were prepared by immunoSEQ multiplex PCR; TCRdb keeps only in-frame clonotypes and omits some of them. The sample records 140,000 or so clones, about 90% being singletons. This specimen belongs to a study of CD4+ T cells in melanoma. The CDR3 length is 15 residues. Between the trimmed V and J ends, which lost 5 bases and 0 bases, there was a span of 11 bases. Germline CDR1 and CDR2: MNHEY and SMNVEV (reference sequence). Study-level findings and limits: Reportedly, melanoma neoantigen-specific CD4+ T cells showed varied differentiation states. A reported correlation linked neoantigen-specific CD4+ T cells to CD8+, macrophage and B cell function.

This sequence joins TRBV27 and TRBJ1-3; D remains unclear. The clonotype originates from a human donor with melanoma. The chain's CDR3 is CASSPTGLSGNTIYF. For the CDR3, the DNA is TGTGCCAGCAGTCCCACCGGCCTCTCTGGAAACACCATATATTTT.